One sample yielded the 4 T cell receptor beta chains listed below, sequenced in a study of blood T cells in healthy people across ages. A second PCR of about 7 to 12 cycles used a sample-barcoded 5' primer and a J-beta primer mix. TCRdb used MiXCR to reprocess the 5' RACE reads, holding one entry per CDR3 protein. Of some 900,000 distinct CDR3 sequences in the sample, under 35% were seen once. The source material was blood. These receptors all come from a woman at least 80 years old in good health.

This clonotype was recorded once. The V call is TRBV7-2, the J call TRBJ2-1; 8 bases fit TRBD2. The CDR3 has 12 residues. Germline CDR1 reads SGHTA; CDR2 reads FQGNSA. The V gene end was trimmed by 5 bases and the J gene end by 15 bases; junction bases not matched to a gene: 9. The CDR3 nucleotides are TGTGCCAGCAGCCCCGGGAGGGGCGAAGTGTTCTTC. Its translation: CASSPGRGEVFF.

The genes are TRBV29-1 and TRBJ2-1, with D maybe TRBD2 (7 bases). Germline assignment: CDR1 SQVTM and CDR2 ANQGSEA. There are 14 residues in the CDR3. Trimming shortened V by 8 bases and J by 4 bases, and 18 bases separated the two germline ends. CDR3 coding DNA: TGCAGCTATCTGGGGGGGGCAAGGTACAATGAGCAGTTCTTC. Residues: CSYLGGARYNEQFF.

The CDR3 region is CASSQPFRDRENEQFF. CDR3 sequence (DNA): TGCGCCAGCAGCCAACCCTTCCGGGACAGGGAGAATGAGCAGTTCTTC. V and J are TRBV4-1 and TRBJ2-1, with 9 bases aligning to TRBD1. Germline assignment: CDR1 MGHRA and CDR2 YSYEKL. The CDR3 spans 16 residues. V shed 2 bases, J shed 7 bases, and the junction held 9 bases outside the gene matches.

The chain employs TRBV21-1 and TRBJ1-5; TRBD1 reflects the table's D call only, with no check against the DNA. TRBV21-1 is recorded as a pseudogene. This CDR3 contains 8 residues. The CDR3 spells CASPPWHF. The CDR3 DNA sequence: TGTGCCAGCCCCCCCTGGCATTTT.